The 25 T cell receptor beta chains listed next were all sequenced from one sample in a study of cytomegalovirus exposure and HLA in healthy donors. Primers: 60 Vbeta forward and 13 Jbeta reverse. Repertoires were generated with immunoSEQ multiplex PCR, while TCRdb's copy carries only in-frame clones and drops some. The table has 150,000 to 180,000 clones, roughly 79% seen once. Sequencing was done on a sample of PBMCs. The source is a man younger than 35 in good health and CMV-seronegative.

CDR3 DNA sequence: TGTGCCAGCAGCTACGGGGGAGCGAACACCGGGGAGCTGTTTTTT. Protein: CASSYGGANTGELFF. V usage is TRBV5-4 and J usage is TRBJ2-2; tentatively, D is TRBD2 (6 bases). V was clipped by 3 bases and J by 0 bases, with 9 bases between them. The length of the CDR3 is 15 residues. Germline CDR1 and CDR2: SGHNT and YYREEE (reference sequence).

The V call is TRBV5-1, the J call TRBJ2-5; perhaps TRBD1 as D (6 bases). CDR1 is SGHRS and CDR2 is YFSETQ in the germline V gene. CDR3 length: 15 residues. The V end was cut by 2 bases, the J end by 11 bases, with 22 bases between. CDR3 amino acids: CASSLRTGTLDEQYF. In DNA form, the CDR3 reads TGCGCCAGCAGCTTACGAACAGGGACCCTGGATGAGCAGTACTTC.

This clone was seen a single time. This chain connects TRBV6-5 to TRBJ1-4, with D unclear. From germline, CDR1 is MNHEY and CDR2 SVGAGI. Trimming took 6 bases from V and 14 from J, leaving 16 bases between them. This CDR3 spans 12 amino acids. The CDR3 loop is CASSSIGSRLFF. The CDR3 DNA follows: TGTGCCAGCAGCTCCATTGGTTCCAGGCTGTTTTTT.

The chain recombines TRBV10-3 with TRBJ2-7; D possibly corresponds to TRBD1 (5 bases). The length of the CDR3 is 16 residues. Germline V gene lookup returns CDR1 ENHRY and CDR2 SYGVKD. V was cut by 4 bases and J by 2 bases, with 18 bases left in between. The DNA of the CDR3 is TGTGCCATCAGTGCCCCGGAAAGGGGCCAGACCTACGAGCAGTACTTC. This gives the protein CAISAPERGQTYEQYF.

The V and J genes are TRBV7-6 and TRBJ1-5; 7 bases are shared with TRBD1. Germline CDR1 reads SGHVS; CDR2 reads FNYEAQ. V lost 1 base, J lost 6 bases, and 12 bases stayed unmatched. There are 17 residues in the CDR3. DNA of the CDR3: TGTGCCAGCAGCTTAGAGGCGAGGGGGCCCGTAGGTCAGCCCCAGCATTTT. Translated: CASSLEARGPVGQPQHF.

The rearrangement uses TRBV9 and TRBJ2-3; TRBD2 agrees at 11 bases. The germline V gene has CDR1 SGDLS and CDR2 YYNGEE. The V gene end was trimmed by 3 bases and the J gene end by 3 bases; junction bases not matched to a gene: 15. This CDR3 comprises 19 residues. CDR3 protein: CASSEKGTSGLFWTDTQYF. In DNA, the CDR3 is TGTGCCAGCAGCGAAAAAGGGACTAGCGGATTGTTTTGGACAGATACGCAGTATTTT.

The CDR3 sequence: CASSPIGQGAPQYF. The DNA of the CDR3 is TGTGCCAGCAGCCCCATAGGACAGGGGGCGCCCCAGTACTTC. This chain connects TRBV2 to TRBJ2-7; 11 bases match TRBD1. In germline, CDR1 is SNHLY, CDR2 FYNNEI. J lost 10 bases, V lost 6 bases, and 11 bases had no gene match. The CDR3 runs to 14 residues.

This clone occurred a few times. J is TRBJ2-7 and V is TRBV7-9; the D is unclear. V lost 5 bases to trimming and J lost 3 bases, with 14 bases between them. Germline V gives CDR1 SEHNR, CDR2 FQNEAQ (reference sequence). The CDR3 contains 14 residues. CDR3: CASSQLLEVYEQYF. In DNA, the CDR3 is TGTGCCAGCAGCCAGCTTTTAGAGGTCTACGAGCAGTACTTC. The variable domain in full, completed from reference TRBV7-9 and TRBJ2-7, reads DTGVSQNPRHKITKRGQNVTFRCDPISEHNRLYWYRQTLGQGPEFLTYFQNEAQLEKSRLLSDRFSAERPKGSFSTLEIQRTEQGDSAMYLCASSQLLEVYEQYFGPGTRLTVT.

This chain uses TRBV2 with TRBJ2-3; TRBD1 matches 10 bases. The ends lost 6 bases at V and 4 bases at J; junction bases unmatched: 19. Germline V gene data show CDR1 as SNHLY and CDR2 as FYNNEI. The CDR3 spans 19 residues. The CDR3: CASRGSWGQGRASADTQYF. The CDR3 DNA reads TGTGCCAGCAGAGGCTCTTGGGGACAGGGGCGGGCCTCCGCAGATACGCAGTATTTT.

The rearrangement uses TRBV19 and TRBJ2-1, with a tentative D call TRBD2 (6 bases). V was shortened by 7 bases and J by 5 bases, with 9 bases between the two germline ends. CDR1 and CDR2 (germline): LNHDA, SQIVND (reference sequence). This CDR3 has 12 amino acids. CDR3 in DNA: TGTGCCAGTATTGGAGGGCACAATGAGCAGTTCTTC. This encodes CASIGGHNEQFF.

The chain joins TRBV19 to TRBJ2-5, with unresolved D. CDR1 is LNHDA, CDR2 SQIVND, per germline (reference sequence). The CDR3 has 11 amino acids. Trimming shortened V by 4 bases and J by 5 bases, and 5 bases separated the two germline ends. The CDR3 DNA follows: TGTGCCAGTAGTACCTTTGAGACCCAGTACTTC. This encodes CASSTFETQYF.

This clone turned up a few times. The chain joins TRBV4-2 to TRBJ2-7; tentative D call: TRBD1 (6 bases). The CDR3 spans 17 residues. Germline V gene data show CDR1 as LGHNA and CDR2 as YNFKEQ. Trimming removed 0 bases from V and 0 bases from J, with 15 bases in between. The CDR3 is CASSQDPYRASSYEQYF. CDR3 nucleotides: TGTGCCAGCAGCCAAGATCCGTACAGGGCGAGCTCCTACGAGCAGTACTTC.

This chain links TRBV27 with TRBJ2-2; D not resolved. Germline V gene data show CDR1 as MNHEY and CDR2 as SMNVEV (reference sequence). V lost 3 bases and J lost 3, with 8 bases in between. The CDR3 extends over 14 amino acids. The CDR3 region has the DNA TGTGCCAGCAGTTTTTCTCGAGACACCGGGGAGCTGTTTTTT. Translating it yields CASSFSRDTGELFF.

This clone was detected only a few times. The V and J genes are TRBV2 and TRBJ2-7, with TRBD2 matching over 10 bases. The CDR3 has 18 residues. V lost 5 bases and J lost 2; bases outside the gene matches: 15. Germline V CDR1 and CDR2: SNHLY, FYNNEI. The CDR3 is CASSYTGTSVIDAYEQYF. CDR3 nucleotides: TGTGCCAGCAGTTATACCGGGACTAGCGTCATCGATGCCTACGAGCAGTACTTC.

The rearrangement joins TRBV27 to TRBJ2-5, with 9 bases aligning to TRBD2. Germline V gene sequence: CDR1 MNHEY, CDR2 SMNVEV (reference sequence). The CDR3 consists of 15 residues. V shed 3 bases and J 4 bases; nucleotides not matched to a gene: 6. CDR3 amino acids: CASSFTAGGRETQYF. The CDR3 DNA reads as TGTGCCAGCAGTTTCACTGCGGGGGGGCGAGAGACCCAGTACTTC.

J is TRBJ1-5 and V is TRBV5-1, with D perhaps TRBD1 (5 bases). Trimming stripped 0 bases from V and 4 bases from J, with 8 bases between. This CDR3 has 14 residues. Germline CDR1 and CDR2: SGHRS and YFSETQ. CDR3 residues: CASSLGQLNQPQHF. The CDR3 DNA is TGCGCCAGCAGCTTGGGACAGTTAAATCAGCCCCAGCATTTT.

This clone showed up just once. CDR3 DNA: TGCGCCAGCAGCTTTACGATTTCCGCGGGGGGGCCGAATGAGCAGTTCTTC. Its translation is CASSFTISAGGPNEQFF. The chain couples TRBV5-1 to TRBJ2-1, with 9 bases lining up with TRBD2. With 2 bases clipped from V and 7 bases from J, the junction kept 13 bases outside the gene matches. The germline CDR1 and CDR2 sequences are SGHRS and YFSETQ. This CDR3 has 17 residues.

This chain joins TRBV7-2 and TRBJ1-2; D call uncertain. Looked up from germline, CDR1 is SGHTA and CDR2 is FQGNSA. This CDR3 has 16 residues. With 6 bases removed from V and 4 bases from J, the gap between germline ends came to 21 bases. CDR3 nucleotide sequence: TGTGCCAGCAGTCCGATCGATCGAGGGCCCGGCTATGGCTACACCTTC. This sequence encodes CASSPIDRGPGYGYTF. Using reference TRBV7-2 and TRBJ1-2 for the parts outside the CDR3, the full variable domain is GAGVSQSPSNKVTEKGKDVELRCDPISGHTALYWYRQSLGQGLEFLIYFQGNSAPDKSGLPSDRFSAERTGGSVSTLTIQRTQQEDSAVYLCASSPIDRGPGYGYTFGSGTRLTVV.

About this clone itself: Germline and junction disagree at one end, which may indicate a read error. CDR3 loop: CSSSRDNSYEQYF. The CDR3 DNA follows: TGTTCCAGCAGTAGGGACAACTCCTACGAGCAGTACTTC. The J gene is TRBJ2-7, the V gene TRBV7-9; tentative D call: TRBD1 (6 bases). CDR3 length: 13 residues. The germline V gene has CDR1 SEHNR and CDR2 FQNEAQ (reference sequence).

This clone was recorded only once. CDR3 nucleotides: TGTGCCAGCTCACCCCAGGGGGCCGGAGGGAAAGCTTTCTTT. Its protein product is CASSPQGAGGKAFF. This sequence joins TRBV18 and TRBJ1-1; 8 bases align to TRBD1. Trimming removed 3 bases from V and 9 bases from J; junction bases left unmatched: 9. The CDR3 is 14 residues long. Germline CDR1 and CDR2: KGHSH and LQKENI.

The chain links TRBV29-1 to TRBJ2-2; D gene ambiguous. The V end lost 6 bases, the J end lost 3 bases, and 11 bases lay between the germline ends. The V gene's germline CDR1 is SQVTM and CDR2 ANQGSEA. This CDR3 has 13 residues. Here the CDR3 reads CSVPAGDTGELFF. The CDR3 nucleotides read TGCAGCGTCCCGGCAGGTGACACCGGGGAGCTGTTTTTT.

The CDR3 nucleotides are TGCGCCAGCAGCTTGGGACAGGGTCGTGGCCAAGAGACCCAGTACTTC. It specifies CASSLGQGRGQETQYF. The chain combines TRBV5-1 with TRBJ2-5; TRBD1 matches at 7 bases. The CDR3 length is 16 residues. V was pared by 0 bases and J by 1 base, with 6 bases of the junction left unmatched. Germline V CDR1 and CDR2: SGHRS, YFSETQ.

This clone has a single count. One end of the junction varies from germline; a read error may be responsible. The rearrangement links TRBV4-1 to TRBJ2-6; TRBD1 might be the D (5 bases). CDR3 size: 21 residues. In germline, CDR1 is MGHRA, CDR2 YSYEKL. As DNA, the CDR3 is TGCGCCAGCAGCCAAGATAGACCTACAAAGGACGCGTGGGCTGGGGCCAACGGCCTGACTTTC. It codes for CASSQDRPTKDAWAGANGLTF.

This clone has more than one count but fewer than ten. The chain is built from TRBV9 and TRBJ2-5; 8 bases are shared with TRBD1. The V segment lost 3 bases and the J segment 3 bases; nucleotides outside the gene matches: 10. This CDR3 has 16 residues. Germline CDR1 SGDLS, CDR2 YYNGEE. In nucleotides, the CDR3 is TGTGCCAGCAGCGCGTCCGGACAGGGAACTAAAGAGACCCAGTACTTC. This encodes CASSASGQGTKETQYF.

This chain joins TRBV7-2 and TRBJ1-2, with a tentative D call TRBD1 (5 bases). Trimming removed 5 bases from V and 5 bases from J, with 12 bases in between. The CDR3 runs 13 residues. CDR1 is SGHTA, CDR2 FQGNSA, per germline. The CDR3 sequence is CASSQLRGYGYTF. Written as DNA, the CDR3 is TGTGCCAGCAGCCAACTCCGGGGGTATGGCTACACCTTC.